The following is a TCR beta chain sequence with its context. This sample was included in a study of T-cell reconstitution after alpha-beta-depleted transplantation in children. The length of the CDR3 is 19 residues. Germline V lookup: CDR1 MNHEY, CDR2 SMNVEV (reference sequence). Trimming took 5 bases from V and 4 from J; bases not matched to a gene: 19. Library preparation (for TCRbeta) was performed with unique molecular identifiers. TCRdb processed the PCR reads anew with MiXCR; each CDR3 protein has one entry. This table has about 690,000 distinct CDR3 sequences, 16% appearing once. This material consisted of PBMCs from the stem cell graft donor, taken from the stem cell graft. This clonotype was sampled from a human donor who donated a stem cell graft to a child with acute myeloid leukemia. This chain uses TRBV27 with TRBJ2-1; 8 bases are a match to TRBD2. The CDR3 sequence: CASSGLSLEREILYNEQFF. The DNA for the CDR3 is TGTGCCAGCAGTGGACTGTCGTTGGAGCGGGAGATTCTATACAATGAGCAGTTCTTC.